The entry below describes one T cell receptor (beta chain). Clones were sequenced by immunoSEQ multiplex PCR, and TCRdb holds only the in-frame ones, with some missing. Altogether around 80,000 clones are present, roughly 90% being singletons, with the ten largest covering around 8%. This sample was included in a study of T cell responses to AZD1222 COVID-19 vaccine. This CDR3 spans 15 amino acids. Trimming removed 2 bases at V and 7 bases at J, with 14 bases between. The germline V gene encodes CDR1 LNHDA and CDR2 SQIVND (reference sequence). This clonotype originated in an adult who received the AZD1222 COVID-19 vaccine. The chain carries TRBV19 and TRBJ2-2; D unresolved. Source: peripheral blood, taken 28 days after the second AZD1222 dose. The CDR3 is CASSILGSVGGELFF. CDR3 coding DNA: TGTGCCAGTAGTATACTCGGGTCGGTGGGCGGGGAGCTGTTTTTT.